The 13 T cell receptor beta chains reported below all come from one sample, sequenced in a study of CD8 T cells in ankylosing spondylitis. Study outcomes and limitations: Among TCR beta sequences, a motif of under 10 highly homologous variants appeared characteristic of ankylosing spondylitis blood.

Their cognate antigens are unknown. TCRdb reprocessed the 5' RACE reads via MiXCR and lists one record per CDR3 protein. The sample holds 800,000 to 900,000 distinct CDR3 sequences; 10% to 15% are singletons and the top ten take roughly 0.51%. Sequences were obtained from blood, either unsorted or a sorted T cell fraction (not recorded which). These receptor sequences come from a male donor with ankylosing spondylitis.

Ten or more counts support this clonotype. The V and J genes are TRBV20-1 and TRBJ2-5, with TRBD1 matching 7 bases. V shed 3 bases and J 5 bases; nucleotides not matched to a gene: 6. This CDR3 spans 13 amino acids. CDR1 DFQATT and CDR2 SNEGSKA come from the germline V gene (reference sequence). The CDR3 sequence is CSASKGAMETQYF. The DNA of the CDR3 is TGCAGTGCTAGTAAGGGGGCGATGGAGACCCAGTACTTC.

Regarding this clonotype: This sequence may be a read error, since a much larger clone differs from it by one base. CDR3: CVSSPRIPAIRGNEQFF. CDR3 DNA sequence: TGCGTCAGCAGCCCGAGGATCCCAGCGATCCGAGGTAATGAGCAGTTCTTC. The J gene is TRBJ2-1, the V gene TRBV4-3, with D unclear. Germline assignment: CDR1 LGHNA and CDR2 YSLEER. The CDR3 extends over 17 amino acids.

The chain has TRBV5-6 and TRBJ2-5, with a tentative D call TRBD1 (6 bases). Deletions cut 6 bases from V and 2 bases from J, with 8 bases between. Germline values: CDR1 SGHDT, CDR2 YYEEEE. CDR3 length: 12 residues. CDR3 DNA sequence: TGTGCCAGCAAGGGGGTTCAAGAGACCCAGTACTTC. This encodes CASKGVQETQYF.

This clonotype was detected only a few times. The chain couples TRBV29-1 to TRBJ2-3; tentatively, D is TRBD2 (5 bases). The CDR3 consists of 14 residues. The germline V gene encodes CDR1 SQVTM and CDR2 ANQGSEA. With 3 bases removed from V and 1 base from J, the gap between germline ends came to 11 bases. This CDR3 reads CSVEGDTRTDTQYF. In nucleotides, the CDR3 is TGCAGCGTTGAGGGAGACACCCGCACAGATACGCAGTATTTT.

This clonotype was counted many times. The chain recombines TRBV5-1 with TRBJ1-1; perhaps TRBD1 as D (5 bases). Germline lookup yields CDR1 SGHRS and CDR2 YFSETQ. The CDR3 spans 14 residues. V dropped 6 bases and J dropped 1 base, with 13 bases sitting between them. The CDR3 nucleotides are TGCGCCAGCAACCGGGGGGAGACGAACACTGAAGCTTTCTTT. Its translation is CASNRGETNTEAFF.

This clonotype came up many times. The chain links TRBV5-5 to TRBJ2-3, with D hard to call. V was pared by 1 base and J by 2 bases, with 14 bases between. The germline CDR1 and CDR2 sequences are SGHKS and YYEKEE (reference sequence). This CDR3 is built from 16 residues. The CDR3 DNA reads TGTGCCAGCAGCTTGAGGCAACCCCTACACACAGATACGCAGTATTTT. It translates to CASSLRQPLHTDTQYF.

This chain joins TRBV25-1 and TRBJ1-6; no clear D gene. The CDR3 is 14 residues long. The V end lost 2 bases, the J end lost 6 bases, and 8 bases lay between the germline ends. Germline CDR1 is MGHDK and CDR2 is SYGVNS. CDR3 nucleotide sequence: TGTGCCAGCAGTGAAGATGGACGTAATTCACCCCTCCACTTT. The encoded protein is CASSEDGRNSPLHF.

V gene TRBV7-2 combines with J gene TRBJ1-2; D is ambiguous. V lost 2 bases, J lost 1 base, and 8 bases lay in between. Looked up from germline, CDR1 is SGHTA and CDR2 is FQGNSA. The CDR3 contains 14 residues. CDR3 sequence: CASSLMAHNYGYTF. CDR3 bases: TGTGCCAGCAGCTTAATGGCTCATAACTATGGCTACACCTTC.

This clonotype was detected ten times or more. The chain links TRBV5-1 to TRBJ2-3, with TRBD2 matching over 10 bases. Trimming removed 4 bases from V and 0 bases from J; junction bases left unmatched: 2. This CDR3 has 15 residues. Germline CDR1 and CDR2: SGHRS and YFSETQ. As DNA, the CDR3 is TGCGCCAGCAGCGCGACTAGCGGGAGCACAGATACGCAGTATTTT. Translating gives CASSATSGSTDTQYF.

This clonotype was seen only a few times. The rearrangement uses TRBV7-8 and TRBJ2-3; 14 nucleotides line up with TRBD2. This CDR3 region has 17 residues. J gave up 5 bases and V 2 bases, and 6 bases lay outside the gene matches. Germline-derived CDR1 and CDR2 are SGHVS and FQNEAQ. The CDR3 reads CASSLKGLAGEVDTQYF. The CDR3 DNA reads as TGTGCCAGCAGCTTAAAGGGACTAGCGGGAGAAGTAGATACGCAGTATTTT.

The rearrangement joins TRBV20-1 to TRBJ2-1, with TRBD2 identical over 10 bases. Germline V gene lookup returns CDR1 DFQATT and CDR2 SNEGSKA (reference sequence). Trimming removed 0 bases from V and 9 bases from J; junction bases left unmatched: 14. CDR3 length: 17 amino acids. DNA of the CDR3: TGCAGTGCTAGAGATTCGGGGACTAGCGTCCGTCTCGGTGAGCAGTTCTTC. It specifies CSARDSGTSVRLGEQFF.

The chain combines TRBV28 with TRBJ2-7; D is ambiguous. V was trimmed by 8 bases and J by 1 base, leaving 15 bases between them. The CDR3 covers 14 residues. The germline V gene encodes CDR1 MDHEN and CDR2 SYDVKM. CDR3 in amino acids: CASGPWIESYEQYF. In nucleotides, the CDR3 is TGTGCCAGCGGCCCTTGGATCGAATCCTACGAGCAGTACTTC.

This clonotype has just a few counts. V usage is TRBV20-1 and J usage is TRBJ2-2; 9 bases line up with TRBD2. Germline loops: CDR1 DFQATT, CDR2 SNEGSKA (reference sequence). CDR3 length: 20 residues. Trimming removed 0 bases from V and 6 bases from J; junction bases left unmatched: 20. The CDR3 reads CSARDAGTSRQTPGSGELFF. The CDR3 DNA follows: TGCAGTGCTAGAGATGCCGGGACTAGCCGACAAACCCCGGGTTCCGGGGAGCTGTTTTTT.